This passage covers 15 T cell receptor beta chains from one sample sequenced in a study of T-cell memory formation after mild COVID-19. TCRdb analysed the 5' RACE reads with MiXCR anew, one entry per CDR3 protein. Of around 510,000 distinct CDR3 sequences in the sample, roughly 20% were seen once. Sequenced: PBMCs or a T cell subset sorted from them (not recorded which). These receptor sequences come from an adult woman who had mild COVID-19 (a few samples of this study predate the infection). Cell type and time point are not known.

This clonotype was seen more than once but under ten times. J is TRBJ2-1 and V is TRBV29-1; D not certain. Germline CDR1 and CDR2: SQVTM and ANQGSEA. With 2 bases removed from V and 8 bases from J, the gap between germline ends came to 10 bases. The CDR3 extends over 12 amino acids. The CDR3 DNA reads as TGCAGCGTTGAACGCCAAGAGGATGAGCAGTTCTTC. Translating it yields CSVERQEDEQFF.

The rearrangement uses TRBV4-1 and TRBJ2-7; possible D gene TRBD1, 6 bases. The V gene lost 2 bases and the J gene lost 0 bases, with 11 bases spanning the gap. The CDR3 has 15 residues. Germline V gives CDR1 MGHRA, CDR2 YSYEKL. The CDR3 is CASSQLTGPSYEQYF. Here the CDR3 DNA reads TGCGCCAGCAGCCAACTTACAGGGCCCTCCTACGAGCAGTACTTC.

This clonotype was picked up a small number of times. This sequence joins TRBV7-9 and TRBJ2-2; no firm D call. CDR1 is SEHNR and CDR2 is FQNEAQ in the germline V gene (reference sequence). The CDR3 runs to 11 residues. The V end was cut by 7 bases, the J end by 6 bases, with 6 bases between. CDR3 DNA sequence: TGTGCCAGCACCCTTGCCGGGGAGCTGTTTTTT. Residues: CASTLAGELFF.

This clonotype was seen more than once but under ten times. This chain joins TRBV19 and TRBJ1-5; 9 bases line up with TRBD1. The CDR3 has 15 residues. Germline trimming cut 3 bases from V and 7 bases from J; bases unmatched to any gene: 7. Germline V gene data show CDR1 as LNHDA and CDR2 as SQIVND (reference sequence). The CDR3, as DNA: TGTGCCAGTAGTATGGGGACAGGGATAAGGCAGCCCCAGCATTTT. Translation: CASSMGTGIRQPQHF. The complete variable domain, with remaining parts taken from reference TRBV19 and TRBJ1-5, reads DGGITQSPKYLFRKEGQNVTLSCEQNLNHDAMYWYRQDPGQGLRLIYYSQIVNDFQKGDIAEGYSVSREKKESFPLTVTSAQKNPTAFYLCASSMGTGIRQPQHFGDGTRLSIL.

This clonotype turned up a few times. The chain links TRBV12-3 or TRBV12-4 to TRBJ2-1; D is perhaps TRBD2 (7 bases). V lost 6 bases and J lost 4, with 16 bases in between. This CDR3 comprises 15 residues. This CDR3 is CASSALGGLYNEQFF. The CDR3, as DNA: TGTGCCAGCAGCGCCTTGGGGGGGCTGTACAATGAGCAGTTCTTC.

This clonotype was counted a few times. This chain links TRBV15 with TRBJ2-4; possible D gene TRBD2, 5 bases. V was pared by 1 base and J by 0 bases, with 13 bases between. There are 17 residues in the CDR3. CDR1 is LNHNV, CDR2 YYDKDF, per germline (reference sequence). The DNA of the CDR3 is TGTGCCACCAGCAGAGCGGGATTAAATTCAGCCAAAAACATTCAGTACTTC. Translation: CATSRAGLNSAKNIQYF.

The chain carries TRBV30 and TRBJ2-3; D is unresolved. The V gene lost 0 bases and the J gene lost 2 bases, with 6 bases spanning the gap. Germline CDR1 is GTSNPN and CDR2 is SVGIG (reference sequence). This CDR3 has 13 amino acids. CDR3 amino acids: CAWSVPPTDTQYF. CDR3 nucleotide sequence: TGTGCCTGGAGTGTACCCCCCACAGATACGCAGTATTTT.

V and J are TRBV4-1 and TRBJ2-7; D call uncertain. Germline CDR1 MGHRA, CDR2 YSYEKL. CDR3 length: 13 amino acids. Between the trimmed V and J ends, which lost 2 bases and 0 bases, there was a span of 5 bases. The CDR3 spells CASSQKISYEQYF. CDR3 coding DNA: TGCGCCAGCAGCCAAAAAATCTCCTACGAGCAGTACTTC.

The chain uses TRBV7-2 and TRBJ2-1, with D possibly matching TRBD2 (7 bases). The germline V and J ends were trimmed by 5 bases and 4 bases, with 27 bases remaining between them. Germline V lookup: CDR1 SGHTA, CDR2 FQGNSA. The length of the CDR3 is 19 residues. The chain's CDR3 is CASSLEEGGWIGGYNEQFF. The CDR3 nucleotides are TGTGCCAGCAGCCTCGAAGAGGGAGGGTGGATAGGGGGATACAATGAGCAGTTCTTC. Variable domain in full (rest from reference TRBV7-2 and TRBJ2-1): GAGVSQSPSNKVTEKGKDVELRCDPISGHTALYWYRQSLGQGLEFLIYFQGNSAPDKSGLPSDRFSAERTGGSVSTLTIQRTQQEDSAVYLCASSLEEGGWIGGYNEQFFGPGTRLTVL.

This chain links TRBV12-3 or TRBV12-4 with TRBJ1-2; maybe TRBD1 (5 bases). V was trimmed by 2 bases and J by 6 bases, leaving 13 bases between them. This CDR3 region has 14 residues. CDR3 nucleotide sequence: TGTGCCAGCAGTTTAAGGTCCAGGGCCGATGGCTACACCTTC. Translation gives CASSLRSRADGYTF.

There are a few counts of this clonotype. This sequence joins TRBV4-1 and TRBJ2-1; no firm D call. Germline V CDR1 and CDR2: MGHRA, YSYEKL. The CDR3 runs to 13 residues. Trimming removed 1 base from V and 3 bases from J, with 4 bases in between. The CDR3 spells CASSQVFYNEQFF. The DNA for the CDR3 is TGCGCCAGCAGCCAAGTCTTCTACAATGAGCAGTTCTTC.

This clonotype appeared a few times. The CDR3 sequence: CASSQQGREQYF. The CDR3 nucleotides read TGTGCCAGCAGCCAGCAGGGGCGGGAGCAGTACTTC. V and J are TRBV16 and TRBJ2-7; a weak D match, TRBD1 (6 bases). Germline loops: CDR1 KGHSY, CDR2 FQNENV. The CDR3 is 12 amino acids. Trimming stripped 3 bases from V and 7 bases from J, with 10 bases between.

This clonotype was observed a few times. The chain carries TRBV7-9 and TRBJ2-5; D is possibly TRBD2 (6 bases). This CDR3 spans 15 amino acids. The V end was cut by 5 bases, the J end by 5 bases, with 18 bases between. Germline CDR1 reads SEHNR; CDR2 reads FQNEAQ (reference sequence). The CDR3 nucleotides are TGTGCCAGCAGCGAATCCGGGACTCTCGGGGAGACCCAGTACTTC. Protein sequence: CASSESGTLGETQYF.

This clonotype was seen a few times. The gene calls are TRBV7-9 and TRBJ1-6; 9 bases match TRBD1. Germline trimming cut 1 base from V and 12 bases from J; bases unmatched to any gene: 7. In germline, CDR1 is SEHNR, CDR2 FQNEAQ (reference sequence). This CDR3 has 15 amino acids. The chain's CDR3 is CASSLGTDRGGPLHF. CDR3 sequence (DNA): TGTGCCAGCAGCTTAGGAACGGACAGGGGTGGACCCCTCCACTTT. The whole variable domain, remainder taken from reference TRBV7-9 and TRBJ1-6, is DTGVSQNPRHKITKRGQNVTFRCDPISEHNRLYWYRQTLGQGPEFLTYFQNEAQLEKSRLLSDRFSAERPKGSFSTLEIQRTEQGDSAMYLCASSLGTDRGGPLHFGNGTRLTVT.

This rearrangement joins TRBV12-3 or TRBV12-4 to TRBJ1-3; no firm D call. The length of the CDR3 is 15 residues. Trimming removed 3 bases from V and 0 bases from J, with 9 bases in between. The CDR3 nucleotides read TGTGCCAGCAGTTTTAGACGGAACTCTGGAAACACCATATATTTT. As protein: CASSFRRNSGNTIYF.